This TCR beta chain was recovered during a study of T-cell memory formation after mild COVID-19. This clonotype has only a few counts. The germline V and J ends were trimmed by 1 base and 4 bases, with 8 bases remaining between them. The CDR3 is 13 residues long. Looked up from germline, CDR1 is LGHNA and CDR2 is YSLEER. Each CDR3 protein is one row after TCRdb ran MiXCR on the 5' RACE reads. The sample gives 250,000 to 300,000 distinct CDR3 sequences, about 15% of which show up once; roughly 23% is in the top ten. The sequence derives from a man aged 18 to 35 who had mild COVID-19 (a few samples of this study predate the infection). Cell type and time point are not known. Sequenced: PBMCs or a T cell subset sorted from them (not recorded which). The genes are TRBV4-3 and TRBJ2-7; a weak D match, TRBD1 (6 bases). For the CDR3, the DNA is TGCGCCAGCAGCCAAGTTAGGGGGTACGAGCAGTACTTC. Protein sequence: CASSQVRGYEQYF.